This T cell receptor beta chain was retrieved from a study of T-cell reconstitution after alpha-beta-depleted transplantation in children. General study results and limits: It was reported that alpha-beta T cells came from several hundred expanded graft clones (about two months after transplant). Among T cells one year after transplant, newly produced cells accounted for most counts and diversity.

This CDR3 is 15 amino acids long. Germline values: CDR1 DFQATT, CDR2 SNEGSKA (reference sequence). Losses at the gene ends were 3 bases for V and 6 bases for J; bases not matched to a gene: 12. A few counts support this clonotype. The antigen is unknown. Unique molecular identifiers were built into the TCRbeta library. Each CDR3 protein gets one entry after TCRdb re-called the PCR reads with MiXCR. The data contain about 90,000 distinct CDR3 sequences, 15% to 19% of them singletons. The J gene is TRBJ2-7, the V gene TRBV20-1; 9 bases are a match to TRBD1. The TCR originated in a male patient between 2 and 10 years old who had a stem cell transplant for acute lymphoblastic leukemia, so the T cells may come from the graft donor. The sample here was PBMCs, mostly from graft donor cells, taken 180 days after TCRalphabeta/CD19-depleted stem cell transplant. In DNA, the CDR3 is TGCAGTGCTAGGATCCCGGGACAGGGTTCAGGCGAGCAGTACTTC. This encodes CSARIPGQGSGEQYF.